Included here is one T cell receptor beta chain sequence, with context. This table comes from immunoSEQ multiplex PCR, and its TCRdb copy is limited to in-frame clones, with some not included. The repertoire holds fewer than 100,000 clones, nearly 97% seen once, with 0.2% to 0.25% in the top ten. This entry belongs to a study of technical replicates of blood from a handful of donors. The germline CDR1 and CDR2 sequences are SGHNT and YYREEE (reference sequence). Trimming shortened V by 0 bases and J by 2 bases, and 13 bases separated the two germline ends. The CDR3 length is 16 residues. The V and J genes are TRBV5-4 and TRBJ2-3; D is perhaps TRBD2 (6 bases). The sequence was collected from a human donor in good health. Sequencing input: T cells isolated from PBMCs. In nucleotides, the CDR3 is TGTGCCAGCAGCTTGGTCGCGGGGACCTTCACAGATACGCAGTATTTT. Encoded protein: CASSLVAGTFTDTQYF.